This T cell receptor (beta chain) was identified in a study of beta chain features in type 1 diabetes. Study outcomes and limitations: Over-representation of high TCR-expressing cells was a possible consequence of cDNA sequencing. It was among patients, rather than healthy donors, that naive, central memory and Treg TCRB repertoires appeared more similar.

The germline CDR1 and CDR2 sequences are SNHLY and FYNNEI. The CDR3 covers 16 residues. V gave up 5 bases and J gave up 6 bases; unmatched junction bases: 12. What was sequenced were expressed TCRB transcripts, since all of the isolated RNA had been reverse transcribed. TCRdb's table, derived via immunoSEQ multiplex PCR, lists solely in-frame clones and lacks some. The sample lists over 150,000 clones, around 8% occurring once. In the case of this clone: No antigen is known for it.

The chain couples TRBV2 to TRBJ2-2, with 7 nucleotides matching TRBD2. Sequencing was performed on central memory CD4+ T cells from blood. This sequence originates from a man younger than 35 in good health. The CDR3 protein is CASSIPTSYLAGELFF. The CDR3 DNA follows: TGTGCCAGCAGTATACCGACTAGCTACTTGGCCGGGGAGCTGTTTTTT. The full variable domain, completed using reference TRBV2 and TRBJ2-2, is EPEVTQTPSHQVTQMGQEVILRCVPISNHLYFYWYRQILGQKVEFLVSFYNNEISEKSEIFDDQFSVERPDGSNFTLKIRSTKLEDSAMYFCASSIPTSYLAGELFFGEGSRLTVL.